This passage covers 15 T cell receptor beta chains from one sample sequenced in a study of CD8 T cells in ankylosing spondylitis. Using its own MiXCR run on the 5' RACE reads, TCRdb lists one record per CDR3 protein. The sample yields 230,000 or so distinct CDR3 sequences, 18% seen once. The sample was blood, either unsorted or a sorted T cell fraction (not recorded which). The receptor source for this set is a male donor with ankylosing spondylitis or in good health (not recorded which).

This chain connects TRBV12-3 or TRBV12-4 to TRBJ2-6; perhaps TRBD1 as D (5 bases). V lost 2 bases to trimming and J lost 2 bases, with 7 bases between them. This CDR3 has 15 residues. The CDR3: CASSLIGAGANVLTF. CDR3 sequence (DNA): TGTGCCAGCAGTTTAATAGGGGCTGGGGCCAACGTCCTGACTTTC.

V gene TRBV5-1 combines with J gene TRBJ2-1; 13 bases map to TRBD2. Germline V gene lookup returns CDR1 SGHRS and CDR2 YFSETQ. The CDR3 extends over 17 amino acids. Germline trimming cut 4 bases from V and 3 bases from J; bases unmatched to any gene: 7. In nucleotides, the CDR3 is TGCGCCAGCAGCCCGGGACTAGCGGGAAAGAACTACAATGAGCAGTTCTTC. Residues: CASSPGLAGKNYNEQFF.

The gene calls are TRBV15 and TRBJ2-7; TRBD1 aligns across 8 bases. The CDR3 runs 15 residues. Germline V gene lookup returns CDR1 LNHNV and CDR2 YYDKDF (reference sequence). V was clipped by 1 base and J by 4 bases; unmatched bases: 6. The CDR3 DNA sequence: TGTGCCACCAGCAGAGCGACAGGGGTGAGGTACGAGCAGTACTTC. Translating gives CATSRATGVRYEQYF.

This chain links TRBV29-1 with TRBJ2-7; no clear D. Looked up from germline, CDR1 is SQVTM and CDR2 is ANQGSEA. The CDR3 runs to 11 residues. V was shortened by 1 base and J by 4 bases, with 5 bases between the two germline ends. The chain's CDR3 is CSVEGSYEQYF. CDR3 nucleotide sequence: TGCAGCGTTGAAGGGAGTTACGAGCAGTACTTC.

The rearrangement links TRBV29-1 to TRBJ2-1; D not certain. This CDR3 has 14 residues. Germline CDR1 SQVTM, CDR2 ANQGSEA. V was pared by 0 bases and J by 2 bases, with 8 bases between. The CDR3 here is CSVEDWLAYNEQFF. The CDR3 DNA reads TGCAGCGTTGAAGATTGGCTAGCCTACAATGAGCAGTTCTTC.

The gene calls are TRBV20-1 and TRBJ2-7; 10 bases match TRBD1. V gave up 3 bases and J gave up 5 bases; unmatched junction bases: 7. The CDR3 is 14 residues long. The V gene's germline CDR1 is DFQATT and CDR2 SNEGSKA (reference sequence). The DNA for the CDR3 is TGCAGTGCTAGTCCGGGACAGGGGAGGGACGAGCAGTACTTC. It codes for CSASPGQGRDEQYF.

In its sample, this clonotype was seen a few times. V is TRBV23-1 and J is TRBJ1-5; 8 bases map to TRBD1. TRBV23-1 is placed among ORFs of uncertain function. J was trimmed by 1 base and V by 10 bases; bases with no gene match: 12. The CDR3 spans 16 residues. As DNA, the CDR3 is TGCGCCACCGAAAACGGTAGACAGGGGAGCAATCAGCCCCAGCATTTT. Protein: CATENGRQGSNQPQHF.

The chain carries TRBV9 and TRBJ2-3; D possibly corresponds to TRBD2 (6 bases). Per germline, CDR1 SGDLS and CDR2 YYNGEE. V lost 0 bases, J lost 2 bases, and 10 bases lay in between. CDR3 size: 15 residues. In DNA, the CDR3 is TGTGCCAGCAGCGTAGAAGGGAGGACCACAGATACGCAGTATTTT. The encoded protein is CASSVEGRTTDTQYF.

The CDR3 here is CSARDPTAYSGNTIYF. The CDR3 nucleotides are TGCAGTGCTAGAGACCCGACAGCGTACTCTGGAAACACCATATATTTT. The chain has TRBV20-1 and TRBJ1-3, with a tentative D call TRBD1 (5 bases). Germline CDR1 reads DFQATT; CDR2 reads SNEGSKA (reference sequence). With 0 bases removed from V and 0 bases from J, the gap between germline ends came to 12 bases. The CDR3 is 16 amino acids.

This clonotype was seen a handful of times. J is TRBJ2-2 and V is TRBV6-5, with a tentative D call TRBD1 (6 bases). In germline, CDR1 is MNHEY, CDR2 SVGAGI. V lost 6 bases and J 5 bases, leaving 13 bases between the germline ends. The CDR3 length is 14 residues. The DNA of the CDR3 is TGTGCCAGCAGCTACCTCAGGGGAACCGGGGAGCTGTTTTTT. It encodes CASSYLRGTGELFF.

This clonotype was counted only a few times. CDR3 region: CSAKPLTGELFF. The DNA of the CDR3 is TGCAGCGCTAAGCCCTTAACCGGGGAGCTGTTTTTT. This chain links TRBV29-1 with TRBJ2-2, with D uncertain. The germline V gene has CDR1 SQVTM and CDR2 ANQGSEA. This CDR3 spans 12 amino acids. Trimming left V 7 bases short and J 5 bases short, with 11 bases between.

V is TRBV27 and J is TRBJ2-3; the D gene is possibly TRBD2 (5 bases). The CDR3 covers 14 residues. Germline V gene data show CDR1 as MNHEY and CDR2 as SMNVEV (reference sequence). With 8 bases removed from V and 6 bases from J, the gap between germline ends came to 18 bases. CDR3 nucleotides: TGTGCCAGCTCCAGCAGCGGTAGATGGGATACGCAGTATTTT. This translates into CASSSSGRWDTQYF.

The chain combines TRBV11-1 with TRBJ2-3; D remains unclear. This CDR3 contains 14 residues. The germline V and J ends were trimmed by 7 bases and 5 bases, with 16 bases remaining between them. Germline V gene data show CDR1 as SGHAT and CDR2 as FQDESV (reference sequence). CDR3 region: CASKYTEKGDTQYF. The CDR3 DNA is TGTGCCAGCAAGTATACGGAAAAGGGAGATACGCAGTATTTT.

In this sample, this clonotype turned up a few times. The CDR3 coding sequence is TGTGCCAGCAGTTTAGGGGGACAGCCGAATCAGCCCCAGCATTTT. Its protein is CASSLGGQPNQPQHF. The chain combines TRBV12-3 or TRBV12-4 with TRBJ1-5; 7 nucleotides line up with TRBD1. This CDR3 spans 15 amino acids. V lost 1 base to trimming and J lost 4 bases; unmatched junction nucleotides: 4.

The J gene is TRBJ2-7, the V gene TRBV12-3 or TRBV12-4; D unclear. The CDR3 extends over 15 amino acids. Trimming removed 1 base from V and 7 bases from J, with 17 bases in between. CDR3 nucleotides: TGTGCCAGCAGTTTAGGTTTGAGCTTAATAGTAGAGCAGTACTTC. This sequence encodes CASSLGLSLIVEQYF.